The next 24 T cell receptor beta chains were all read from a single sample in a study of CD8+ T cells in alopecia areata. It was cDNA, reverse transcribed from extracted RNA, that served as the sequencing template. This table comes from immunoSEQ multiplex PCR, and its TCRdb copy is limited to in-frame clones, with some not included. The data show around 140,000 clones, 87% seen once. Sequenced material: CD8+ T cells sorted from blood, taken at week 0. These TCRs come from a human donor with alopecia areata.

The chain employs TRBV7-9 and TRBJ1-2; 8 bases line up with TRBD1. The V and J ends lost 5 bases and 6 bases, in that order; junction bases with no gene match: 14. Germline V CDR1 and CDR2: SEHNR, FQNEAQ (reference sequence). This CDR3 has 16 amino acids. For the CDR3, the DNA is TGTGCCAGCAGCGTAACGACAGGGGAGAGAGTGGATGGCTACACCTTC. Protein sequence: CASSVTTGERVDGYTF.

J is TRBJ1-1 and V is TRBV4-1, with 7 bases aligning to TRBD1. Per germline, CDR1 MGHRA and CDR2 YSYEKL. Losses at the gene ends were 0 bases for V and 5 bases for J; bases not matched to a gene: 3. The CDR3 contains 14 residues. The CDR3 DNA is TGCGCCAGCAGCCAAGAACAGGGGAGGACTGAAGCTTTCTTT. Its translation is CASSQEQGRTEAFF.

V usage is TRBV12-5 and J usage is TRBJ1-1; D might be TRBD1 (5 bases). CDR1 and CDR2 from the germline V gene are LGHNT and FRNRAP. The CDR3 runs to 15 residues. Trimming took 1 base from V and 4 from J, leaving 13 bases between them. CDR3 in DNA: TGTGCTAGTGGTTTGGGGTACGAGGGACTCACTGAAGCTTTCTTT. Translating it yields CASGLGYEGLTEAFF.

V usage is TRBV6-1 and J usage is TRBJ2-1; TRBD2 aligns across 10 bases. Germline CDR1 MNHNS, CDR2 SASEGT. The CDR3 is 14 amino acids. V lost 4 bases and J lost 9; bases outside the gene matches: 6. This CDR3 reads CASSVQREGGEQFF. Written as DNA, the CDR3 is TGTGCCAGCAGTGTACAGCGGGAGGGTGGTGAGCAGTTCTTC.

The chain combines TRBV9 with TRBJ1-2; possibly TRBD1 for D (5 bases). Trimming took 3 bases from V and 4 from J, leaving 10 bases between them. The CDR3 loop spans 13 amino acids. CDR1 SGDLS and CDR2 YYNGEE come from the germline V gene. The CDR3 here is CASSDGQVYGYTF. CDR3 sequence (DNA): TGTGCCAGCAGCGATGGACAAGTCTATGGCTACACCTTC.

By share, this clone counts as medium-sized. This chain uses TRBV7-9 with TRBJ2-1; weak D call: TRBD2 (6 bases). V was pared by 7 bases and J by 3 bases, with 16 bases between. CDR3 length: 15 amino acids. Germline lookup yields CDR1 SEHNR and CDR2 FQNEAQ (reference sequence). CDR3 residues: CASTQSETSYNEQFF. CDR3 DNA sequence: TGTGCCAGCACCCAGAGCGAGACTAGCTACAATGAGCAGTTCTTC. The variable domain in full, completed from reference TRBV7-9 and TRBJ2-1, reads DTGVSQNPRHKITKRGQNVTFRCDPISEHNRLYWYRQTLGQGPEFLTYFQNEAQLEKSRLLSDRFSAERPKGSFSTLEIQRTEQGDSAMYLCASTQSETSYNEQFFGPGTRLTVL.

This rearrangement joins TRBV11-2 to TRBJ1-1; D ambiguous. Trimming cost V 5 bases and J 0 bases, with 7 bases left between them. The length of the CDR3 is 13 residues. Germline assignment: CDR1 SGHAT and CDR2 FQNNGV. CDR3 protein: CASSITVNTEAFF. In DNA form, the CDR3 reads TGTGCCAGCAGCATCACAGTGAACACTGAAGCTTTCTTT.

As to this clone: Additional DNA sequences in this sample encode the identical CDR3. The V and J genes are TRBV27 and TRBJ2-7; TRBD2 agrees at 8 bases. The germline CDR1 and CDR2 sequences are MNHEY and SMNVEV (reference sequence). V lost 5 bases, J lost 4 bases, and 1 base stayed unmatched. The CDR3 is made up of 12 amino acids. As DNA, the CDR3 is TGTGCCAGCAGTCCGGGGGGGTACGAGCAGTACTTC. It yields the protein CASSPGGYEQYF.

This chain links TRBV7-6 with TRBJ2-1; the D gene is possibly TRBD1 (6 bases). Germline lookup yields CDR1 SGHVS and CDR2 FNYEAQ. V was cut by 5 bases and J by 4 bases, with 18 bases left in between. The CDR3 runs to 16 residues. The CDR3 DNA reads TGTGCCAGCAGCCACTTCGAGGGGGAAGAATACAATGAGCAGTTCTTC. This encodes CASSHFEGEEYNEQFF.

This clone was recorded once. This chain uses TRBV30 with TRBJ2-3, with TRBD1 matching 10 bases. Germline trimming cut 1 base from V and 5 bases from J; bases unmatched to any gene: 6. The CDR3 spans 15 residues. Germline assignment: CDR1 GTSNPN and CDR2 SVGIG (reference sequence). The CDR3 bases are TGTGCCTGGAGTGCCCCAGGGACAGGGGTAGATACGCAGTATTTT. It encodes CAWSAPGTGVDTQYF. Complete variable domain (other parts from reference TRBV30 and TRBJ2-3): SQTIHQWPATLVQPVGSPLSLECTVEGTSNPNLYWYRQAAGRGLQLLFYSVGIGQISSEVPQNLSASRPQDRQFILSSKKLLLSDSGFYLCAWSAPGTGVDTQYFGPGTRLTVL.

The chain combines TRBV30 with TRBJ2-3; D remains unclear. This CDR3 contains 14 residues. Trimming cost V 5 bases and J 1 base, with 13 bases left between them. Germline V gene lookup returns CDR1 GTSNPN and CDR2 SVGIG (reference sequence). DNA of the CDR3: TGTGCCTGGCAAGGGCTAATGGGCACAGATACGCAGTATTTT. Its translation is CAWQGLMGTDTQYF.

In nucleotides, the CDR3 is TGTGCCAGCAGCTGGGGTGGGACAGGAGACTACAATGAGCAGTTCTTC. It translates to CASSWGGTGDYNEQFF. V and J are TRBV5-4 and TRBJ2-1; 8 bases match TRBD1. The J segment lost 3 bases and the V segment lost 3 bases, leaving 8 bases of the junction unmatched. CDR1 and CDR2 (germline): SGHNT, YYREEE (reference sequence). CDR3 size: 16 residues.

V is TRBV7-9 and J is TRBJ2-1, with D perhaps matching TRBD2 (6 bases). Trimming pared 5 bases from V and 0 bases from J, leaving 11 bases between. The CDR3 extends over 15 amino acids. CDR1 is SEHNR, CDR2 FQNEAQ, per germline (reference sequence). CDR3 bases: TGTGCCAGCAGCCCGGGGGTGGCCTCCTACAATGAGCAGTTCTTC. Translated, it gives CASSPGVASYNEQFF.

This sequence joins TRBV5-8 and TRBJ2-1; D is unresolved. The CDR3 has 13 residues. Germline assignment: CDR1 SGHTS and CDR2 YDEGEE. Trimming took 1 base from V and 3 from J, leaving 5 bases between them. CDR3 loop: CASSLKHYNEQFF. The CDR3 DNA sequence: TGTGCCAGCAGCTTGAAGCACTACAATGAGCAGTTCTTC.

This clone is a singleton in its sample. The J gene is TRBJ1-1, the V gene TRBV5-1; 8 bases are shared with TRBD1. Unmatched junction bases numbered 6, after V lost 4 bases and J lost 1 base. Germline V CDR1 and CDR2: SGHRS, YFSETQ. CDR3 size: 15 residues. The CDR3 region is CASSDDRGWNTEAFF. The CDR3 DNA reads as TGCGCCAGCAGCGACGACAGGGGCTGGAACACTGAAGCTTTCTTT.

This chain uses TRBV6-1 with TRBJ2-3, with 11 bases identical to TRBD2. The germline V gene has CDR1 MNHNS and CDR2 SASEGT. The V segment lost 8 bases and the J segment 2 bases; nucleotides outside the gene matches: 6. This CDR3 contains 15 residues. The CDR3 nucleotides read TGTGCCAGCGGCCGACTAGCGGGGAACACAGATACGCAGTATTTT. This sequence encodes CASGRLAGNTDTQYF.

This rearrangement joins TRBV25-1 to TRBJ2-7; tentative D call: TRBD2 (5 bases). V was cut by 8 bases and J by 3 bases, with 14 bases left in between. The V gene's germline CDR1 is MGHDK and CDR2 SYGVNS. This CDR3 has 13 amino acids. CDR3 residues: CASRGSSDYEQYF. The CDR3 DNA follows: TGTGCCAGCCGAGGGTCCTCCGACTACGAGCAGTACTTC.

The chain carries TRBV2 and TRBJ2-7; the match to TRBD1 covers 7 bases. Germline trimming cut 10 bases from V and 0 bases from J; bases unmatched to any gene: 3. Germline CDR1 SNHLY, CDR2 FYNNEI. The CDR3 runs 12 residues. CDR3 coding DNA: TGTGCCATAGGACAGGACTCCTACGAGCAGTACTTC. It translates to CAIGQDSYEQYF.

Only one count was recorded for this clone. The genes are TRBV30 and TRBJ1-5; D might be TRBD1 (6 bases). The ends were cut back, 1 base at V and 7 bases at J, with 11 bases in the middle. Germline CDR1 reads GTSNPN; CDR2 reads SVGIG (reference sequence). CDR3 length equals 13 residues. CDR3 residues: CAWSDWGQQPQHF. CDR3 DNA: TGTGCCTGGAGTGATTGGGGGCAACAGCCCCAGCATTTT.

The J gene is TRBJ2-1, the V gene TRBV29-1; possibly TRBD1 for D (5 bases). V lost 4 bases to trimming and J lost 10 bases, with 14 bases between them. This CDR3 comprises 12 residues. Looked up from germline, CDR1 is SQVTM and CDR2 is ANQGSEA. The CDR3 is CSVVIGPGEQFF. CDR3 DNA: TGCAGCGTTGTAATTGGGCCAGGGGAGCAGTTCTTC.

The chain uses TRBV7-8 and TRBJ2-7; the D is unclear. Trimming pared 2 bases from V and 4 bases from J, leaving 3 bases between. The CDR3 is made up of 11 amino acids. The germline CDR1 and CDR2 sequences are SGHVS and FQNEAQ. As DNA, the CDR3 is TGTGCCAGCAGCTTAATGTACGAGCAGTACTTC. Translation gives CASSLMYEQYF.

This clone was observed a single time. The V call is TRBV7-9, the J call TRBJ2-7, with TRBD1 matching 8 bases. With 5 bases clipped from V and 6 bases from J, the junction kept 9 bases outside the gene matches. The CDR3 spans 14 residues. Germline assignment: CDR1 SEHNR and CDR2 FQNEAQ (reference sequence). CDR3 sequence reads: CASSRPQGAVEQYF. For the CDR3, the DNA is TGTGCCAGCAGCCGCCCTCAGGGGGCTGTCGAGCAGTACTTC.

As to this clone: This specimen includes other DNA sequences encoding the same CDR3. The genes are TRBV27 and TRBJ2-1; a weak D match, TRBD2 (6 bases). The CDR3 covers 13 residues. Trimming pared 3 bases from V and 4 bases from J, leaving 7 bases between. Germline V CDR1 and CDR2: MNHEY, SMNVEV (reference sequence). The DNA of the CDR3 is TGTGCCAGCAGTTTCGGGACTTACAATGAGCAGTTCTTC. Translating it yields CASSFGTYNEQFF.

The table lists this clone with a count of one. The V and J genes are TRBV9 and TRBJ1-2; perhaps TRBD1 as D (6 bases). Trimming removed 0 bases at V and 8 bases at J, with 23 bases between. Germline CDR1 reads SGDLS; CDR2 reads YYNGEE. The CDR3 has 17 residues. The CDR3 coding sequence is TGTGCCAGCAGCGTAGCGGGGGGCCCTTTTCATTCGTCGGGCTACACCTTC. Its translation is CASSVAGGPFHSSGYTF.